This T cell receptor beta chain stems from a study of blood T cell repertoires in COVID-19. At the level of the study: Both acute and convalescent COVID-19 samples were obtained from the United States, Italy and Spain. T cells, B-cell-depleted T cells, or PBMCs provided the cDNA or gDNA that served as material.

Germline V gives CDR1 MNHEY, CDR2 SVGEGT. Trimming removed 1 base at V and 7 bases at J, with 11 bases between. There are 15 residues in the CDR3. Here immunoSEQ multiplex PCR was the method, and the copy in TCRdb shows in-frame clones only, minus some. Of some 400,000 clones in the sample, approximately 89% were seen once. Those enrolled in Seattle joined during active infection and were followed longitudinally afterward. Sequences were obtained from peripheral blood. This sequence originates from a woman aged 25 to 39 with COVID-19, enrolled during active disease. V is TRBV6-2 or TRBV6-3 and J is TRBJ1-6, with a possible D match to TRBD1 (5 bases). The DNA for the CDR3 is TGTGCCAGCAGTTACTATGGGACTAAAAATTCACCCCTCCACTTT. It translates to CASSYYGTKNSPLHF.